This is a list of T cell receptor beta chains from one sample in a study of cytomegalovirus exposure and HLA in healthy donors. Assay used: immunoSEQ multiplex PCR; TCRdb lists only in-frame clones, some missing. Found here are more than 100,000 clones; the top ten clones hold around 3.9%. The source material was PBMCs. The source is a man aged 18 to 29 in good health and CMV-seronegative. CDR3s include the opening cysteine and the closing phenylalanine or tryptophan. A D gene is named only where the DNA matches it firmly.

v_gene	d_gene	j_gene	CDR3aa	CDR3nt
TRBV9	TRBD1	TRBJ2-1	CASSARDSSARNEQFF	TGTGCCAGCAGCGCCCGGGACAGTTCAGCTCGCAATGAGCAGTTCTTC
TRBV28	.	TRBJ1-5	CATERGSLGNQPQHF	TGTGCCACCGAAAGGGGGTCCTTGGGCAATCAGCCCCAGCATTTT
TRBV7-9	TRBD1	TRBJ1-5	CASSDTGGSYQPQHF	TGTGCCAGCAGCGATACAGGGGGCTCTTATCAGCCCCAGCATTTT
TRBV5-6	TRBD1	TRBJ2-3	CASSFRQGASTDTQYF	TGTGCCAGCAGCTTTCGGCAGGGGGCTAGCACAGATACGCAGTATTTT
TRBV7-9	.	TRBJ1-1	CASSYEQGMNTEAFF	TGTGCCAGCAGCTATGAACAGGGAATGAACACTGAAGCTTTCTTT
TRBV10-1	TRBD1	TRBJ2-7	CASTRGQGYEQYF	TGCGCCAGCACCCGGGGACAGGGTTACGAGCAGTACTTC
TRBV7-9	.	TRBJ2-6	CASRPRQTSGANVLTF	TGTGCCAGCAGACCCAGACAGACCTCTGGGGCCAACGTCCTGACTTTC
TRBV7-9	.	TRBJ2-7	CASSLATGFYEQYF	TGTGCCAGCAGCTTAGCGACCGGGTTCTACGAGCAGTACTTC
TRBV5-1	.	TRBJ1-5	CASSPGGGDNQPQHF	TGCGCCAGCAGCCCGGGCGGGGGGGACAATCAGCCCCAGCATTTT
TRBV25-1	TRBD1	TRBJ1-2	CASSETTGTGGYYGYTF	TGTGCCAGCAGTGAGACTACCGGGACAGGGGGTTACTATGGCTACACCTTC
TRBV28	.	TRBJ1-2	CASSQAGNYGYTF	TGTGCCAGCAGTCAAGCGGGGAACTATGGCTACACCTTC
TRBV27	TRBD1	TRBJ2-7	CASGLGQGIEQYF	TGTGCCAGCGGTCTGGGACAGGGGATCGAGCAGTACTTC
TRBV18	.	TRBJ1-2	CASSPPGKIYGYTF	TGTGCCAGCTCACCACCGGGCAAGATCTATGGCTACACCTTC
TRBV13	.	TRBJ1-1	CASSPTLNTEAFF	TGTGCCAGCAGCCCTACCTTGAACACTGAAGCTTTCTTT
TRBV2	TRBD1	TRBJ2-7	CASLQGVAYEQYF	TGTGCCAGTCTACAGGGGGTTGCCTACGAGCAGTACTTC
TRBV7-8	TRBD1	TRBJ1-1	CASSLVRTGVAEAFF	TGTGCCAGCAGCTTAGTTAGGACAGGGGTGGCTGAAGCTTTCTTT
TRBV30	TRBD1	TRBJ1-2	CAWSLGQGRGYTF	TGTGCCTGGAGTCTAGGACAGGGCAGAGGCTACACCTTC
TRBV7-9	TRBD2	TRBJ2-1	CASSPGLAGWNEQFF	TGCGCCAGCAGCCCGGGACTAGCGGGATGGAATGAGCAGTTCTTC
TRBV5-4	TRBD1	TRBJ2-7	CASSSKSGTGAREQYF	TGTGCCAGCAGCTCCAAATCCGGGACAGGGGCCCGTGAGCAGTACTTC
TRBV5-4	TRBD2	TRBJ2-7	CASSPSAVSGVYEQYF	TGTGCCAGCAGCCCCTCGGCAGTTAGCGGGGTTTACGAGCAGTACTTC
TRBV28	TRBD1	TRBJ1-5	CASTHRGQPQHF	TGTGCCAGCACCCACAGGGGTCAGCCCCAGCATTTT
TRBV6-1	.	TRBJ1-4	CASSEALQGIQKLFF	TGTGCCAGCAGTGAGGCTCTCCAGGGGATCCAAAAACTGTTTTTT
TRBV7-9	.	TRBJ2-1	CASSLVTYNNEQFF	TGTGCCAGCAGCTTAGTGACATATAACAATGAGCAGTTCTTC
TRBV7-9	.	TRBJ2-1	CASSLAGGEQFF	TGTGCCAGCAGCTTAGCAGGGGGTGAGCAGTTCTTC
TRBV4-2	.	TRBJ2-7	CASSQASDTSYEQYF	TGTGCCAGCAGCCAAGCTAGCGACACCTCCTACGAGCAGTACTTC
TRBV6-1	.	TRBJ2-7	CASREGLGYEQYF	TGTGCCAGCAGGGAGGGGCTGGGCTACGAGCAGTACTTC
TRBV7-8	TRBD1	TRBJ1-2	CASSLQGAPIGYTF	TGTGCCAGCAGCTTACAGGGGGCCCCAATCGGCTACACCTTC
TRBV19	.	TRBJ2-3	CASSFQGVKTDTQYF	TGTGCCAGTAGTTTCCAGGGCGTTAAAACAGATACGCAGTATTTT
TRBV5-1	.	TRBJ2-6	CASSLDVRINFGANVLTF	TGCGCCAGCAGCTTGGATGTCAGAATTAATTTTGGGGCCAACGTCCTGACTTTC